Detailed here is one TCR beta chain. The antigen is unknown. The data stem from a study of blood T cells in healthy people across ages. The study's findings and limits: Changes in expanded clonotypes were possibly confounded, as the CMV status of donors was unknown.

Between the trimmed V and J ends, which lost 1 base and 5 bases, there was a span of 8 bases. This CDR3 has 13 residues. Germline V gives CDR1 DFQATT, CDR2 SNEGSKA (reference sequence). The second PCR ran about 6 to 11 cycles with a sample-barcoded 5' primer and J-beta primers. TCRdb analysed the 5' RACE reads with MiXCR anew, one entry per CDR3 protein. The table lists some 800,000 distinct CDR3 sequences, around 25% of them singletons. The data were also submitted as part of a second study, on T cells of mothers and their children. This second study notes: In the second PCR, M1S primer introduced barcodes and 2-4 random bases.

The gene calls are TRBV20-1 and TRBJ2-2, with no clear D. The material sequenced was blood. The TCR sequence derives from a boy aged 5-17 years in good health. Here the CDR3 DNA reads TGCAGTGCTAGAGTCGGGTTGACCGGGGAGCTGTTTTTT. Its protein is CSARVGLTGELFF.